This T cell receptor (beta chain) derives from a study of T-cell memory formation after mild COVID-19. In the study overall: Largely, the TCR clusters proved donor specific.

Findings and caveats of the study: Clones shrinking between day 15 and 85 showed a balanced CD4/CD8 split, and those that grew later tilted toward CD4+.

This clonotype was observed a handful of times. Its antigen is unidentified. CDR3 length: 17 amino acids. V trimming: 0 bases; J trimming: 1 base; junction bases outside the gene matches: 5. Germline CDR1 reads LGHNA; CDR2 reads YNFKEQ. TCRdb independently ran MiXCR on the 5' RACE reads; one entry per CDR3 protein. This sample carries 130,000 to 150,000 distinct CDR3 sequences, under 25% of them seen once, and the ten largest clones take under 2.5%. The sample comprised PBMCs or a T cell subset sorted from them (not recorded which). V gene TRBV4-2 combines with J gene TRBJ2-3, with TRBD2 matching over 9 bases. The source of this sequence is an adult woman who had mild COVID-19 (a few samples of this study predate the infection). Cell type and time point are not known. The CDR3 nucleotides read TGTGCCAGCAGCCAAGATCGGGGCGGGAGGGGCACAGATACGCAGTATTTT. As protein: CASSQDRGGRGTDTQYF.